The 13 T cell receptor beta chains presented below share a single source sample, sequenced in a study of shared clonotypes between healthy human individuals. The table came from immunoSEQ multiplex PCR; TCRdb's copy has only in-frame clones and leaves some out. The data hold 550,000 to 800,000 clones, with approximately 79% observed a single time. Specimen: memory CD4+ T cells sorted from blood. Subset specified: CD45RA-negative fraction. These receptors all come from a woman aged 25-40 years in good health.

The chain joins TRBV5-6 to TRBJ2-7, with 9 bases aligning to TRBD2. This CDR3 is 15 amino acids long. CDR1 SGHDT and CDR2 YYEEEE come from the germline V gene. V was clipped by 3 bases and J by 5 bases; unmatched bases: 9. The CDR3 DNA reads as TGTGCCAGCAGCTCCAGTAGCGGGAGCCCCCACGAGCAGTACTTC. Amino acid sequence: CASSSSSGSPHEQYF.

There are a few counts of this clone. The chain recombines TRBV14 with TRBJ2-5, with a tentative D call TRBD2 (6 bases). The CDR3 consists of 14 residues. Germline V CDR1 and CDR2: SGHDN, FVKESK. Trimming stripped 1 base from V and 1 base from J, with 7 bases between. CDR3 amino acids: CASSQGRVQETQYF. In DNA form, the CDR3 reads TGTGCCAGCAGCCAAGGGAGGGTCCAAGAGACCCAGTACTTC.

V usage is TRBV6-1 and J usage is TRBJ1-5, with 7 nucleotides matching TRBD1. There are 14 residues in the CDR3. Losses at the gene ends were 2 bases for V and 4 bases for J; bases not matched to a gene: 2. The germline V gene has CDR1 MNHNS and CDR2 SASEGT. Here the CDR3 DNA reads TGTGCCAGCAGTGAACAGGGGGAGAATCAGCCCCAGCATTTT. Residues: CASSEQGENQPQHF.

The rearrangement uses TRBV6-1 and TRBJ2-7; tentative D call: TRBD1 (5 bases). V dropped 3 bases and J dropped 3 bases, with 12 bases sitting between them. The germline V gene encodes CDR1 MNHNS and CDR2 SASEGT. The CDR3 sequence is 14 residues long. The DNA for the CDR3 is TGTGCCAGCAGTGATCGAGACAGTGTCTACGAGCAGTACTTC. Translation gives CASSDRDSVYEQYF.

This clone was observed a few times. Distinct nucleotide sequences in the sample also encode this CDR3. V and J are TRBV28 and TRBJ2-7; tentatively, D is TRBD2 (6 bases). Germline CDR1 reads MDHEN; CDR2 reads SYDVKM. The CDR3 extends over 15 amino acids. V was pared by 5 bases and J by 2 bases, with 16 bases between. CDR3 sequence: CASSPSGTPAYEQYF. Here the CDR3 DNA reads TGTGCCAGCAGTCCCTCGGGGACTCCGGCCTACGAGCAGTACTTC.

J is TRBJ2-2 and V is TRBV28, with D perhaps given as TRBD1 or TRBD2 (7 bases each). The CDR3 is made up of 17 amino acids. Trimming cost V 2 bases and J 5 bases, with 18 bases left between them. Germline values: CDR1 MDHEN, CDR2 SYDVKM. Here the CDR3 reads CASSLLGTAGWTGELFF. DNA for the CDR3: TGTGCCAGCAGTTTACTCGGGACAGCGGGGTGGACCGGGGAGCTGTTTTTT.

The V call is TRBV19, the J call TRBJ2-5, with 10 positions matching TRBD1. Germline lookup yields CDR1 LNHDA and CDR2 SQIVND (reference sequence). The length of the CDR3 is 14 residues. V trimming: 6 bases; J trimming: 5 bases; junction bases outside the gene matches: 6. CDR3 sequence (DNA): TGTGCCAGTAGGGACAGGGGGTCCGGTGAGACCCAGTACTTC. It translates to CASRDRGSGETQYF.

V usage is TRBV11-2 and J usage is TRBJ1-1; no firm D call. The V end was cut by 5 bases, the J end by 8 bases, with 12 bases between. The CDR3 covers 12 residues. Germline V lookup: CDR1 SGHAT, CDR2 FQNNGV. CDR3 coding DNA: TGTGCCAGCAGCCCCCAGAGTCAGGAAGCTTTCTTT. Translating it yields CASSPQSQEAFF.

The chain uses TRBV29-1 and TRBJ1-2; D gene ambiguous. The germline V and J ends were trimmed by 7 bases and 4 bases, with 16 bases remaining between them. Germline values: CDR1 SQVTM, CDR2 ANQGSEA. The CDR3 has 13 residues. DNA for the CDR3: TGCAGCGGTGGCCCAGGCAGATCCTATGGCTACACCTTC. Translation: CSGGPGRSYGYTF.

The chain carries TRBV5-6 and TRBJ1-2, with D maybe TRBD1 (5 bases). V lost 2 bases and J 0 bases, leaving 8 bases between the germline ends. CDR3 length equals 14 residues. The germline V gene has CDR1 SGHDT and CDR2 YYEEEE. Here the CDR3 reads CASSLQATNYGYTF. The CDR3 coding sequence is TGTGCCAGCAGCTTACAGGCCACTAACTATGGCTACACCTTC. The variable domain in full, completed from reference TRBV5-6 and TRBJ1-2, reads DAGVTQSPTHLIKTRGQQVTLRCSPKSGHDTVSWYQQALGQGPQFIFQYYEEEERQRGNFPDRFSGHQFPNYSSELNVNALLLGDSALYLCASSLQATNYGYTFGSGTRLTVV.

V usage is TRBV28 and J usage is TRBJ2-5, with a weak D call TRBD1 (5 bases). The CDR3 is 15 amino acids. Trimming shortened V by 2 bases and J by 4 bases, and 14 bases separated the two germline ends. The germline gives CDR1 MDHEN, CDR2 SYDVKM. Here the CDR3 DNA reads TGTGCCAGCAGTTTAAAGGGGCGCATGGGAGAGACCCAGTACTTC. Its protein is CASSLKGRMGETQYF.

The V gene is TRBV28, the J gene TRBJ2-1; perhaps D is TRBD1 or TRBD2 (5 bases each). This CDR3 spans 16 amino acids. Trimming removed 7 bases at V and 5 bases at J, with 21 bases between. CDR1 and CDR2 (germline): MDHEN, SYDVKM. Here the CDR3 reads CASTTAGARHDNEQFF. The CDR3 bases are TGTGCCAGCACCACGGCCGGGGCCAGACACGACAATGAGCAGTTCTTC.

The rearrangement joins TRBV6-4 to TRBJ1-1; D gene unclear. The CDR3 runs to 14 residues. The germline V gene has CDR1 MRHNA and CDR2 SNTAGT. V shed 0 bases and J shed 1 base, with 6 bases lying between them. The CDR3 nucleotides are TGTGCCAGCAGTGACTCCGCGGAGAACACTGAAGCTTTCTTT. It specifies CASSDSAENTEAFF.